One sample yielded the 13 T cell receptor beta chains listed below, sequenced in a study of T cell clonality in common variable immunodeficiency. Profiled with immunoSEQ multiplex PCR; TCRdb holds only in-frame clones, not every one. This sample has about 52,000 clones, each found more than once. Sequenced sample: peripheral blood mononuclear cells. Source of these receptors: a person aged 18 to 70 in good health.

A word on this clone: The sequence runs out 3 residues before the end of the CDR3; the remainder is reconstructed from the germline J gene. This chain connects TRBV7-9 to TRBJ2-4; D gene ambiguous. CDR3 size: 13 residues. Germline CDR1 is SEHNR and CDR2 is FQNEAQ (reference sequence). The sequenced CDR3 bases are TGTGCCAGCAGCTTCGAAGCTAACTATGGT. This sequence encodes CASSFEANYG. The whole CDR3 sequence is CASSFEANYGQYF.

With regard to this clone: The CDR3 end falls 3 residues outside the read, so it is completed with the germline J gene. The chain couples TRBV7-9 to TRBJ1-3; tentative D call: TRBD1 (6 bases). This CDR3 has 15 residues. From germline, CDR1 is SEHNR and CDR2 FQNEAQ (reference sequence). V lost 6 bases and J lost 1, with 13 bases in between. CDR3 sequence: CASRPTGDSGNTIYF. The sequenced part of the CDR3 DNA is TGTGCCAGCAGACCGACAGGAGATTCTGGAAACACC.

This clone was counted ten times or more. The DNA ends 3 residues before the CDR3 does, and the rest of the CDR3 is filled in from the germline J gene. The V call is TRBV7-3, the J call TRBJ2-1; D call uncertain. The CDR3 consists of 13 residues. Germline V CDR1 and CDR2: SGHTA, FQGTGA. The V end lost 3 bases, the J end lost 3 bases, and 6 bases lay between the germline ends. CDR3 loop: CASSFYSYNEQFF. CDR3 bases read: TGTGCCAGCAGCTTTTACAGCTACAATGAG.

This clone was recorded many times. The covered CDR3 bases are TGCAGTGCTAGAGATCCAGGTAGCGGGGGCTGGGATGAG. Protein product: CSARDPGSGGWDE. The complete CDR3 protein is CSARDPGSGGWDEQFF. This sequence joins TRBV20-1 and TRBJ2-1; 9 bases are a match to TRBD2. The CDR3 end is not reached by the read, which stops 3 residues before it; the germline J gene fills it in. Germline lookup yields CDR1 DFQATT and CDR2 SNEGSKA (reference sequence). V shed 0 bases, J shed 8 bases, and the junction held 11 bases outside the gene matches. The CDR3 has 16 residues.

The table lists this clone with many counts. The read finishes 3 residues shy of the CDR3 end, and the germline J gene is used to complete it. This rearrangement joins TRBV7-9 to TRBJ1-2; D perhaps matches TRBD1 (5 bases). Germline V gene data show CDR1 as SEHNR and CDR2 as FQNEAQ (reference sequence). The CDR3 consists of 11 residues. With 5 bases removed from V and 6 bases from J, the gap between germline ends came to 7 bases. The CDR3: CASSTRDGYTF. The sequenced part of the CDR3 DNA is TGTGCCAGCAGCACCAGGGATGGC.

The table lists this clone with many counts. The CDR3 extends 3 residues past the end of the read, so its final part is completed from the germline J gene. The chain recombines TRBV7-6 with TRBJ2-1, with D possibly matching TRBD2 (7 bases). V was clipped by 3 bases and J by 5 bases, with 17 bases between them. Germline V gives CDR1 SGHVS, CDR2 FNYEAQ. The CDR3 totals 16 residues. The CDR3: CASSFLGGEIDNEQFF. The covered CDR3 bases are TGTGCCAGCAGCTTTTTAGGGGGGGAAATCGACAATGAG.

This clone was seen many times. The sequence runs out 3 residues before the end of the CDR3; the remainder is reconstructed from the germline J gene. This rearrangement joins TRBV7-6 to TRBJ1-5, with D perhaps TRBD1 (5 bases). This CDR3 comprises 15 residues. The germline V gene encodes CDR1 SGHVS and CDR2 FNYEAQ. V shed 1 base and J shed 2 bases, with 9 bases lying between them. This chain's CDR3 is CASSLEGAGNQPQHF. CDR3 bases read: TGTGCCAGCAGCTTAGAAGGGGCGGGCAATCAGCCC.

There are many counts of this clone. The missing CDR3 end, 3 residues past where the read stops, is filled in from the germline J gene. This CDR3 is also generated by other DNA sequences in the sample. The chain is built from TRBV6-2 or TRBV6-3 and TRBJ2-1, with TRBD2 matching over 9 bases. This CDR3 is built from 15 residues. Germline V CDR1 and CDR2: MNHEY, SVGEGT. The junction had 4 bases not matched to a gene; V was cut back by 3 bases and J by 4 bases. CDR3 DNA (partial): TGTGCCAGCAGTTATCTAGCGGGATCATACAATGAG. This sequence encodes CASSYLAGSYNE. The CDR3 in full is CASSYLAGSYNEQFF.

This clone appeared many times. The read is 3 residues too short to cover the CDR3 end, so that end is filled in from the germline J gene. The rearrangement joins TRBV7-9 to TRBJ2-6; no definite D call. The CDR3 runs 13 residues. Germline values: CDR1 SEHNR, CDR2 FQNEAQ (reference sequence). With 3 bases removed from V and 3 bases from J, the gap between germline ends came to 3 bases. CDR3 DNA (partial): TGTGCCAGCAGCTTCTTTGGGGCCAACGTC. Translation gives CASSFFGANV. Given in full, the CDR3 is CASSFFGANVLTF. Full variable domain (missing parts from reference TRBV7-9 and TRBJ2-6): DTGVSQNPRHKITKRGQNVTFRCDPISEHNRLYWYRQTLGQGPEFLTYFQNEAQLEKSRLLSDRFSAERPKGSFSTLEIQRTEQGDSAMYLCASSFFGANVLTFGAGSRLTVL.

The table lists this clone with a few counts. One end of the junction does not line up with germline, which may come from a read error. The CDR3 end lies 3 residues beyond the end of the read and is filled in from the germline J gene. Within the sample, other DNA sequences also encode this same CDR3. The chain links TRBV18 to TRBJ1-2; D may be TRBD1 (5 bases). Germline lookup yields CDR1 KGHSH and CDR2 LQKENI. The CDR3 runs to 15 residues. The chain's CDR3 is CASSPLGREVEGYTF. Incomplete CDR3 DNA: TGTGCCAGCTCGCCACTAGGCAGGGAGGTGGAGGGC.

This clone appeared many times. The read ends 3 residues shy of where the CDR3 ends; the end is completed using the germline J gene. The chain carries TRBV29-1 and TRBJ2-7, with D possibly called TRBD1 or TRBD2 (7 bases each). The germline CDR1 and CDR2 sequences are SQVTM and ANQGSEA. The germline V and J ends were trimmed by 6 bases and 3 bases, with 18 bases remaining between them. The CDR3 totals 14 residues. This chain's CDR3 is CSVGGTEALYEQYF. CDR3 DNA, as far as it was read: TGCAGCGTGGGAGGGACAGAAGCTCTCTACGAG.

This clone was seen many times. The junction differs from germline at one of its ends, possibly a read error. The sequenced part of the CDR3 DNA is TGTGCTAGCAGCCCAACGGACAGGGGGAGGGTCACAGATACG. The encoded protein is CASSPTDRGRVTDT. The complete CDR3 protein is CASSPTDRGRVTDTQYF. This chain links TRBV7-7 with TRBJ2-3; 10 nucleotides align to TRBD1. With the read ending 3 residues before the CDR3 end, the germline J gene is used to fill in that end. The CDR3 has 17 amino acids. Germline CDR1 and CDR2: SSHAT and FNYEAQ (reference sequence).

This clone came up many times. The sequence runs out 3 residues before the end of the CDR3; the remainder is reconstructed from the germline J gene. V is TRBV20-1 and J is TRBJ2-1, with 7 bases that match TRBD1. The CDR3 runs to 14 residues. CDR1 is DFQATT, CDR2 SNEGSKA, per germline (reference sequence). V shed 5 bases and J 6 bases; nucleotides not matched to a gene: 10. The CDR3 sequence is CSARTGVGTNEQFF. The part of the CDR3 DNA that was read is TGCAGTGCTCGGACAGGTGTAGGGACCAATGAG.